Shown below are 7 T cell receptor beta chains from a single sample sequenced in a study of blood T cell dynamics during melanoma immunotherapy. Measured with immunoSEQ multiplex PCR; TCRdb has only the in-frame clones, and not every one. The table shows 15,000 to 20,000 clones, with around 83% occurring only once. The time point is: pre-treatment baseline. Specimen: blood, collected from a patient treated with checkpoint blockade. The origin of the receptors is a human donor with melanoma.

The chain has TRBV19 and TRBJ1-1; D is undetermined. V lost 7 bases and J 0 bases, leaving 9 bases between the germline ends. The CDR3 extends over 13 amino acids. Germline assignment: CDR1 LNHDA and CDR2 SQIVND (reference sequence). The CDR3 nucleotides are TGTGCCAGTACCTATGAAGTGAACACTGAAGCTTTCTTT. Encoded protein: CASTYEVNTEAFF.

The CDR3 nucleotides read TGCGCCAGCAGCGATGACAGGGCCACTGAAGCTTTCTTT. As protein: CASSDDRATEAFF. This chain uses TRBV5-1 with TRBJ1-1, with TRBD1 identical over 7 bases. The CDR3 spans 13 residues. Trimming cost V 4 bases and J 4 bases; bases outside gene matches: 4. CDR1 is SGHRS and CDR2 is YFSETQ in the germline V gene.

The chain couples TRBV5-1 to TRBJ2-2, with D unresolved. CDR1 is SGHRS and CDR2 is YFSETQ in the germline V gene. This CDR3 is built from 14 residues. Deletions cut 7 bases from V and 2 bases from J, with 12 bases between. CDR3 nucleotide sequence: TGCGCCAGCTTTTTTAAGGAAAACACCGGGGAGCTGTTTTTT. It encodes CASFFKENTGELFF. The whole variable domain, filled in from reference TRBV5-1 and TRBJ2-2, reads KAGVTQTPRYLIKTRGQQVTLSCSPISGHRSVSWYQQTPGQGLQFLFEYFSETQRNKGNFPGRFSGRQFSNSRSEMNVSTLELGDSALYLCASFFKENTGELFFGEGSRLTVL.

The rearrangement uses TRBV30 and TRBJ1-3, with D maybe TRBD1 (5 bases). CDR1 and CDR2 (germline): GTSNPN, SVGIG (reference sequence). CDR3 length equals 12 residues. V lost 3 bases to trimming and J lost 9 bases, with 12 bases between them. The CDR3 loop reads CAWSPSGGTIYF. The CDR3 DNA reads TGTGCCTGGAGCCCCTCGGGGGGCACCATATATTTT.

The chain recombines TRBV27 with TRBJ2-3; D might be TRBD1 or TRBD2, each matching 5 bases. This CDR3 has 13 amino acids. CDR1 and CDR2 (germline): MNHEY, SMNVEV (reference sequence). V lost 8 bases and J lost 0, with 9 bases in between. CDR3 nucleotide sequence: TGTGCCAGCGGGGGACGGAGCACAGATACGCAGTATTTT. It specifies CASGGRSTDTQYF.

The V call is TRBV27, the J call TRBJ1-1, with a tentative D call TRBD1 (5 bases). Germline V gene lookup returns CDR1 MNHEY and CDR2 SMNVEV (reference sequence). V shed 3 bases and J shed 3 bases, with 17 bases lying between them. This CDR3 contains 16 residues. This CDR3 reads CASSFGYQGWDTEAFF. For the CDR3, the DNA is TGTGCCAGCAGTTTTGGTTATCAGGGATGGGACACTGAAGCTTTCTTT.

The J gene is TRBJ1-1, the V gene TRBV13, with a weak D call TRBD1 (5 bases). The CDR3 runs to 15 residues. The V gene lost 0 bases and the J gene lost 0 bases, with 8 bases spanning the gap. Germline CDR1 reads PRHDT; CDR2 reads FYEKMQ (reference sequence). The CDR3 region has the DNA TGTGCCAGCAGCTTAGGCGGGGCTTTGAACACTGAAGCTTTCTTT. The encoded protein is CASSLGGALNTEAFF.